This TCR beta chain was recovered during a study of cytomegalovirus exposure and HLA in healthy donors. For this clone: The antigen is undetermined.

Findings and caveats of the study: Data from an earlier analysis indicated that most TCR beta V segments were productive either about 90% or about 30% of the time.

The PCR was carried out with 60 Vbeta primers and 13 Jbeta primers. Original handling: Some 12 million shared chains were among the approximately 80 million unique TCR beta chains that a later analysis counted. Produced via immunoSEQ multiplex PCR; TCRdb's table is partial and in-frame only. V and J calls plus clone size are reproduced from that table; the DNA served to infer D and trimming. Among 90,000 or so clones, roughly four fifths were seen once, and the ten largest hold 3% to 3.5%. Trimming stripped 3 bases from V and 4 bases from J, with 13 bases between. Germline V gene data show CDR1 as MNHEY and CDR2 as SMNVEV (reference sequence). The CDR3 runs to 14 residues. Nominal health characterized the donors when sampled, though unrecorded immune exposures were likely.

The genes are TRBV27 and TRBJ2-7, with D unclear. Sequencing used PBMCs. This receptor was obtained from a man aged 25-40 years in good health and CMV-seropositive. CDR3 in amino acids: CASSFQDPYYEQYF. CDR3 sequence (DNA): TGTGCCAGCAGTTTCCAGGATCCTTATTACGAGCAGTACTTC.